This TCR beta chain was recovered during a study of blood T cells in healthy people across ages. As concerns this clonotype: What it recognizes is unknown.

The use of a sample-barcoded 5' primer and a J-beta primer mix characterized a second PCR of about 7 to 12 cycles. TCRdb fed the 5' RACE reads into MiXCR, producing one record per CDR3 protein. The table records approximately 800,000 distinct CDR3 sequences, roughly 50% of them present only once. Per sample, at least 6 micrograms of total RNA were extracted. Study-wide results and limits: Researchers judged that diversity estimates from one million T cells fell short of true values. Age showed a roughly linear inverse relationship with TCR beta diversity per million T cells.

The CDR3 consists of 16 residues. V lost 3 bases and J 7 bases, leaving 19 bases between the germline ends. Germline V gene data show CDR1 as LNHNV and CDR2 as YYDKDF (reference sequence). The chain couples TRBV15 to TRBJ2-1; weak D call: TRBD2 (7 bases). The receptor's source is a man aged 25-45 years in good health. Sample: blood. The CDR3 here is CATSRTGRGLENEQFF. CDR3 coding DNA: TGTGCCACCAGCAGGACGGGGCGGGGGCTCGAGAATGAGCAGTTCTTC. Full variable domain (outside the CDR3, taken from reference TRBV15 and TRBJ2-1): DAMVIQNPRYQVTQFGKPVTLSCSQTLNHNVMYWYQQKSSQAPKLLFHYYDKDFNNEADTPDNFQSRRPNTSFCFLDIRSPGLGDTAMYLCATSRTGRGLENEQFFGPGTRLTVL.